This T cell receptor beta chain is from a study of identical twins. Unique molecular identifiers were in the cDNA, with template-switch universal primer binding. TCRdb re-called the 5' RACE reads through MiXCR, storing one row per CDR3 protein. The table lists under 450,000 distinct CDR3 sequences, less than 20% of them singletons. Trimming shortened V by 7 bases and J by 0 bases, and 12 bases separated the two germline ends. The CDR3 length is 14 residues. CDR1 SGHRS and CDR2 YFSETQ come from the germline V gene. The rearrangement uses TRBV5-1 and TRBJ2-3; D is perhaps TRBD1 (5 bases). The sequence derives from a middle-aged man in good health. The sample consisted of naive T cells sorted from blood. The CDR3 sequence is CASLDNPSTDTQYF. In DNA, the CDR3 is TGCGCCAGCCTGGACAACCCTAGCACAGATACGCAGTATTTT.